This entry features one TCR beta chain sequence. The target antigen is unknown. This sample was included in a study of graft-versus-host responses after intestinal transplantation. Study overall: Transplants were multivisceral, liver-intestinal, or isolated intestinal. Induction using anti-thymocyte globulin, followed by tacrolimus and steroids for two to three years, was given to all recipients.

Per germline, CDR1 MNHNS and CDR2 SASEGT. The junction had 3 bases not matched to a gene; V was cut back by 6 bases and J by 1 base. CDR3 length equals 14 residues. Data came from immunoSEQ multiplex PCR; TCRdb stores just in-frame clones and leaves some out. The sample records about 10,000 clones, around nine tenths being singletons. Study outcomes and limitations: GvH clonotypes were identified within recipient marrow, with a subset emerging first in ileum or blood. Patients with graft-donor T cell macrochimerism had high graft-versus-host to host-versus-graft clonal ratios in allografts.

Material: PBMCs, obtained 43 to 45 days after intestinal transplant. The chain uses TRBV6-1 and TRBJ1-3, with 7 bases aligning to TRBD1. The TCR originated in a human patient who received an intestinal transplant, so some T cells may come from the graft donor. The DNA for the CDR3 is TGTGCCAGCAGCTCGGACAGGTCTGGAAACACCATATATTTT. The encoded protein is CASSSDRSGNTIYF.